This T cell receptor beta chain was sequenced during a study of blood T cell repertoires in COVID-19. Trimming left V 0 bases short and J 0 bases short, with 12 bases between. The CDR3 spans 16 residues. Germline CDR1 is SGDLS and CDR2 is YYNGEE. Profiled with immunoSEQ multiplex PCR; TCRdb holds only in-frame clones, not every one. The sample gives tens of thousands of clones, more than 80% of which show up once; 6.9% is in the top ten. The chain employs TRBV9 and TRBJ1-1; no clear D. What was sequenced was peripheral blood. This sequence originates from a human donor in a cohort sampled during active COVID-19. The CDR3 sequence is CASSVDQLGVNTEAFF. The CDR3 region has the DNA TGTGCCAGCAGCGTAGATCAGCTAGGCGTGAACACTGAAGCTTTCTTT.